The 5 T cell receptor beta chains below come from one sample, sequenced in a study of cytomegalovirus exposure and HLA in healthy donors. The PCR contained 60 Vbeta and 13 Jbeta primers. Measured with immunoSEQ multiplex PCR; TCRdb has only the in-frame clones, and not every one. The sample includes more than 110,000 clones, over 75% of them seen just once. The sequencing sample was made of PBMCs. The receptors were sampled from a female donor in good health and CMV-seronegative.

The rearrangement joins TRBV15 to TRBJ2-1, with 8 positions matching TRBD1. The CDR3 spans 13 residues. V trimming: 2 bases; J trimming: 10 bases; junction bases outside the gene matches: 4. The germline gives CDR1 LNHNV, CDR2 YYDKDF (reference sequence). The CDR3 reads CATSRSDRGEQFF. CDR3 DNA sequence: TGTGCCACCAGCAGAAGCGACAGGGGCGAGCAGTTCTTC.

Concerning this clone itself: At the DNA level, this CDR3 is encoded by other sequences in the same sample as well. This rearrangement joins TRBV5-1 to TRBJ2-3; perhaps TRBD1 as D (6 bases). Germline CDR1 and CDR2: SGHRS and YFSETQ. This CDR3 has 14 residues. Deletions cut 5 bases from V and 4 bases from J, with 14 bases between. The CDR3 DNA follows: TGCGCCAGCAGTCACCAGGGGAGTCCAGATACGCAGTATTTT. Protein sequence: CASSHQGSPDTQYF. Drawing the rest from reference TRBV5-1 and TRBJ2-3, the complete variable domain is KAGVTQTPRYLIKTRGQQVTLSCSPISGHRSVSWYQQTPGQGLQFLFEYFSETQRNKGNFPGRFSGRQFSNSRSEMNVSTLELGDSALYLCASSHQGSPDTQYFGPGTRLTVL.

This chain connects TRBV6-4 to TRBJ2-3, with TRBD2 matching 11 bases. Germline V gene data show CDR1 as MRHNA and CDR2 as SNTAGT. V shed 6 bases, J shed 5 bases, and the junction held 7 bases outside the gene matches. This CDR3 contains 15 residues. CDR3 nucleotide sequence: TGTGCCAGCAGCTTAGCGGGAGGGCCTGGAGATACGCAGTATTTT. Protein: CASSLAGGPGDTQYF.

The genes are TRBV6-6 and TRBJ2-7; maybe TRBD1 (5 bases). CDR1 is MNHNY and CDR2 is SVGAGI in the germline V gene (reference sequence). V lost 5 bases to trimming and J lost 3 bases, with 5 bases between them. The CDR3 length is 11 residues. CDR3 DNA sequence: TGTGCCAGCAGTGACAGCTACGAGCAGTACTTC. This encodes CASSDSYEQYF.

V gene TRBV4-1 combines with J gene TRBJ1-2; TRBD1 matches 10 bases. Germline CDR1 MGHRA, CDR2 YSYEKL. The CDR3 is 15 amino acids. Trimming cost V 3 bases and J 3 bases; bases outside gene matches: 4. The CDR3 bases are TGCGCCAGCAGCCAGACGACAGGGGGCGACTATGGCTACACCTTC. This gives the protein CASSQTTGGDYGYTF.